Given below is one T cell receptor (beta chain) in context. The data stem from a study of blood T cell repertoires in COVID-19. The junction had 10 bases not matched to a gene; V was cut back by 0 bases and J by 4 bases. The CDR3 totals 18 residues. Per germline, CDR1 LGHDT and CDR2 YNNKEL (reference sequence). Measured with immunoSEQ multiplex PCR; TCRdb has only the in-frame clones, and not every one. The sample yields about 360,000 clones, 81% seen once. This chain links TRBV3-1 (or the pseudogene TRBV3-2) with TRBJ2-5; TRBD2 matches at 11 bases. Sequencing was performed on peripheral blood. The TCR comes from a human donor with acute or convalescent COVID-19. The donor label of this sample is uncertain. Here the CDR3 DNA reads TGTGCCAGCAGCCAAGAAGAGGGGCGAGGACTAGCGGGAGAGACCCAGTACTTC. It translates to CASSQEEGRGLAGETQYF.